A selection of T cell receptor beta chains follows, all from one sample in a study of shared clonotypes between healthy human individuals. Clones were sequenced by immunoSEQ multiplex PCR, and TCRdb holds only the in-frame ones, with some missing. Here the sample spans about 480,000 clones, about 75% being singletons. Source material: PBMCs. All receptors come from a woman aged 40 to 50 in good health. Some clones in this sample may be carry-over from other donors' samples. Each CDR3 is given with its conserved first and last residue. A D gene is named only where the DNA matches it firmly. For some rows the clone size is stated as once, few or many, or as a class when expanded; others skip it.

clone size	J gene	V gene	D gene	CDR3 DNA	CDR3 protein
once	TRBJ1-2	TRBV27	TRBD1	TGTGCCAGCAGTTGGGGACAGAACTATGGCTACACCTTC	CASSWGQNYGYTF
NA	TRBJ2-7	TRBV4-2	TRBD2	TGTGCCAGCAGCACAGGTACTAGCGGCTCCTACGAGCAGTACTTC	CASSTGTSGSYEQYF
NA	TRBJ2-5	TRBV25-1	TRBD2	TGTGCCAGCCGGGGGGGGGAGACCCAGTACTTC	CASRGGETQYF
NA	TRBJ1-2	TRBV5-6	TRBD1	TGTGCCAGCAGCTTGGAGGACGGCAGGGGGCGTGGGTATGGCTACACCTTC	CASSLEDGRGRGYGYTF
NA	TRBJ2-1	TRBV7-3	NA	TGTGCCAGCAGCGGTGAGGGGGGCACTTACAATGAGCAGTTCTTC	CASSGEGGTYNEQFF
NA	TRBJ2-5	TRBV18	NA	TGTGCCAGCTCACCTCGGCAGCAAGAGACCCAGTACTTC	CASSPRQQETQYF
NA	TRBJ2-5	TRBV9	NA	TGTGCCAGCAGCGTAGATGGGGAGACCCAGTACTTC	CASSVDGETQYF
NA	TRBJ2-2	TRBV6-5	TRBD2	TGTGCCAGCAGGACTAGCGCGAACCCCGGGGAGCTGTTTTTT	CASRTSANPGELFF
NA	TRBJ2-3	TRBV7-9	NA	TGTGCCACCTCGGTCCTGTCAGATACGCAGTATTTT	CATSVLSDTQYF
NA	TRBJ1-1	TRBV11-2	NA	TGTGCCAGCAGCTTAGATAGGGACACTGAAGCTTTCTTT	CASSLDRDTEAFF
NA	TRBJ2-1	TRBV7-6	TRBD2	TGTGCCAGCAGCTTAGGGCCTTTGGCTAGCGGGTACAATGAGCAGTTCTTC	CASSLGPLASGYNEQFF
NA	TRBJ1-2	TRBV7-2	NA	TGTGCCAGCAGCGAGGACAGCCAAAACTATGGCTACACCTTC	CASSEDSQNYGYTF
NA	TRBJ2-3	TRBV21-1	NA	TGTGCCAGCAGCAAAGGGACAGAAGACACAGATACGCAGTATTTT	CASSKGTEDTDTQYF
NA	TRBJ2-3	TRBV4-3	TRBD2	TGCGCCAGCAGCGGGCGGGGGGATACGCAGTATTTT	CASSGRGDTQYF
NA	TRBJ2-7	TRBV5-6	TRBD1	TGTGCCAGCAGCCCCGGGACAGGCTCCTACGAGCAGTACTTC	CASSPGTGSYEQYF
NA	TRBJ2-5	TRBV7-2	NA	TGTGCCAGCAGGACAGGTTGGGAGACCCAGTACTTC	CASRTGWETQYF
NA	TRBJ2-2	TRBV28	NA	TGTGCCAGCAGTTTGCCCTCCTACAGGGTCCACTTGAACACCGGGGAGCTGTTTTTT	CASSLPSYRVHLNTGELFF
NA	TRBJ2-7	TRBV6-1	NA	TGTACTACTGGACTCTACGAGCAGTACTTC	CTTGLYEQYF
NA	TRBJ1-3	TRBV6-6	TRBD1	TGTGCCAGCAGTTACGGGACAGGGGCTGGAAACACCATATATTTT	CASSYGTGAGNTIYF
NA	TRBJ2-6	TRBV5-6	NA	TGTGCCAGCAGCTTTGGACCCTCTGGGGCCAACGTCCTGACTTTC	CASSFGPSGANVLTF
NA	TRBJ2-7	TRBV4-1	TRBD1	TGCGCCAGCAGCCTGGGACAGGGCTCCTACGAGCAGTACTTC	CASSLGQGSYEQYF
NA	TRBJ2-6	TRBV11-2	TRBD1	TGTGCCAGCAGCTTAGATGGGCCGACAGGGGGCGGCTCTGGGGCCAACGTCCTGACTTTC	CASSLDGPTGGGSGANVLTF
NA	TRBJ1-5	TRBV6-1	NA	TGTGCCAGCACCCCGGAGGGGAACGGGCCCCAGCATTTT	CASTPEGNGPQHF
NA	TRBJ1-1	TRBV6-6	TRBD1	TGTGCCAGCACCATCAGGGGGCGGACTGAAGCTTTCTTT	CASTIRGRTEAFF
once	TRBJ1-1	TRBV15	TRBD1	TGTGCCACCAGCCGCGGGACAGGGAGCACTGAAGCTTTCTTT	CATSRGTGSTEAFF
once	TRBJ2-7	TRBV6-5	TRBD2	TGTGCCAGCAGTTACTCGGAGCGGGAGGGCCGTTGGGAGCAGTACTTC	CASSYSEREGRWEQYF
NA	TRBJ2-7	TRBV6-6	TRBD2	TGTGCCAGCAGCGAGGAGTCACTAGCGGCCCGCGAGCAGTACTTC	CASSEESLAAREQYF
NA	TRBJ2-3	TRBV7-9	TRBD2	TGTGCCAGCAGCTTCACCCCGGGACTAGCGAGGAAGTATTTT	CASSFTPGLARKYF
NA	TRBJ2-3	TRBV27	NA	TGTGCCAGCAGTTTATTAGGGGTTACGGTCACAGATACGCAGTATTTT	CASSLLGVTVTDTQYF
NA	TRBJ2-7	TRBV14	TRBD2	TGTGCCAGCAGCCGTATCTGGGAGGGTTCCTACGAGCAGTACTTC	CASSRIWEGSYEQYF
NA	TRBJ2-5	TRBV5-1	NA	TGCGCCAGCACCGAGGCTACCGGGGAAGGGACCCAGTACTTC	CASTEATGEGTQYF
once	TRBJ2-6	TRBV5-6	TRBD2	TGTGCCAGCAGCTTGGGACTAGCGGGTGCCTCTGGGGCCAACGTCCTGACTTTC	CASSLGLAGASGANVLTF
NA	TRBJ1-2	TRBV7-9	NA	TGTGCCAGCAGCGTTGACGAAAGAGGCTACACCTTC	CASSVDERGYTF
NA	TRBJ2-7	TRBV28	TRBD1	TGTGCCAGTAGATACCCCAGGACAGGGGAATACGAGCAGTACTTC	CASRYPRTGEYEQYF
NA	TRBJ2-5	TRBV5-1	TRBD1	TGCGCCAGCAGCTACCAAGGGACAGGGGGGCCGGAGACCCAGTACTTC	CASSYQGTGGPETQYF
NA	TRBJ2-5	TRBV7-3	NA	TGTGCCAGCAGCCTCACAGGAGTTAACCAAGAGACCCAGTACTTC	CASSLTGVNQETQYF
NA	TRBJ2-2	TRBV7-3	NA	TGTGCCAGCAGCTTACTCGCGAACACCGGGGAGCTGTTTTTT	CASSLLANTGELFF
NA	TRBJ1-2	TRBV7-9	NA	TGTGCCAGCAGCTTAGACGGCTTTAGCGGTGAGGGCTACACCTTC	CASSLDGFSGEGYTF
NA	TRBJ2-7	TRBV18	NA	TGTGCCAGCTCACGGGAATACGAGCAGTACTTC	CASSREYEQYF
NA	TRBJ2-3	TRBV10-3	TRBD1	TGTGCCATCATAGAGGGACAGGGTGGCGGGACGCAGTATTTT	CAIIEGQGGGTQYF